These 19 T cell receptor beta chains share one sample of origin, sequenced in a study of T cell repertoires in cytomegalovirus infection. TCRdb reanalysed the reads using MiXCR and keeps one entry per CDR3 protein. The data hold approximately 110,000 distinct CDR3 sequences, with 29% observed a single time. No antigens are known for them. The input for sequencing was CD8+ T cells from cultured PBMCs, taken from culture after CMV antigen stimulation. Every receptor here comes from a human donor in good health (CMV status not recorded). Some clones in this sample may be carry-over from other donors' samples.

This clonotype was counted a few times. The chain is built from TRBV4-1 and TRBJ2-2; 7 nucleotides line up with TRBD1. This CDR3 spans 16 amino acids. The V gene end was trimmed by 0 bases and the J gene end by 4 bases; junction bases not matched to a gene: 5. CDR1 is MGHRA, CDR2 YSYEKL, per germline. In DNA, the CDR3 is TGCGCCAGCAGCCAAGAAGGGGGCGGGCTCACCGGGGAGCTGTTTTTT. It is translated as CASSQEGGGLTGELFF.

This clonotype was seen a handful of times. The V and J genes are TRBV12-3 or TRBV12-4 and TRBJ1-5; D is ambiguous. Deletions cut 3 bases from V and 5 bases from J, with 8 bases between. This CDR3 contains 13 residues. The CDR3 reads CASSFAGYQPQHF. The CDR3 bases are TGTGCCAGCAGTTTCGCGGGATATCAGCCCCAGCATTTT.

This clonotype has only a few counts. The chain joins TRBV5-6 to TRBJ1-1; D call uncertain. Germline CDR1 and CDR2: SGHDT and YYEEEE. The CDR3 sequence is 13 residues long. V shed 2 bases and J shed 4 bases, with 9 bases lying between them. The CDR3 coding sequence is TGTGCCAGCAGCTTTTGGGGAGGCACTGAAGCTTTCTTT. As protein: CASSFWGGTEAFF.

The V gene is TRBV27, the J gene TRBJ2-1; D remains unclear. Germline V gene sequence: CDR1 MNHEY, CDR2 SMNVEV (reference sequence). The germline V and J ends were trimmed by 7 bases and 0 bases, with 7 bases remaining between them. The length of the CDR3 is 13 residues. CDR3 nucleotides: TGTGCCAGCACCGGTGGCTCCTACAATGAGCAGTTCTTC. Translated: CASTGGSYNEQFF.

Ten or more counts support this clonotype. The chain combines TRBV7-2 with TRBJ1-1; D uncertain. The length of the CDR3 is 11 residues. Per germline, CDR1 SGHTA and CDR2 FQGNSA. Trimming removed 5 bases at V and 11 bases at J, with 12 bases between. The CDR3 DNA reads as TGTGCCAGCAGCCCCCTGGCTAAGGCTTTCTTT. Amino acids: CASSPLAKAFF.

There are many counts of this clonotype. V gene TRBV7-8 combines with J gene TRBJ2-7; 10 positions match TRBD1. The CDR3 covers 14 residues. Germline V gene sequence: CDR1 SGHVS, CDR2 FQNEAQ. V was clipped by 5 bases and J by 2 bases; unmatched bases: 3. The CDR3 sequence is CASSGGQGTYEQYF. The CDR3 DNA follows: TGTGCCAGCAGCGGGGGACAGGGGACCTACGAGCAGTACTTC.

The chain couples TRBV2 to TRBJ2-3; TRBD2 aligns across 16 bases. The CDR3 totals 18 residues. Unmatched junction bases numbered 2, after V lost 0 bases and J lost 2 bases. From germline, CDR1 is SNHLY and CDR2 FYNNEI. This CDR3 reads CASSEAGTSGGDTDTQYF. The CDR3 nucleotides read TGTGCCAGCAGTGAAGCGGGGACTAGCGGGGGGGACACAGATACGCAGTATTTT.

This clonotype was detected only a few times. This sequence joins TRBV7-8 and TRBJ1-2, with 9 nucleotides matching TRBD1. Germline V gives CDR1 SGHVS, CDR2 FQNEAQ. This CDR3 is 16 amino acids long. V gave up 0 bases and J gave up 4 bases; unmatched junction bases: 6. The CDR3 region is CASSLAEQGASYGYTF. The CDR3 coding sequence is TGTGCCAGCAGCTTAGCGGAACAGGGGGCCAGCTATGGCTACACCTTC.

The V call is TRBV12-3 or TRBV12-4, the J call TRBJ1-1; perhaps TRBD1 as D (5 bases). The CDR3 contains 12 residues. The ends were cut back, 8 bases at V and 1 base at J, with 8 bases in the middle. In DNA form, the CDR3 reads TGTGCCAGCCTGCAGGGGAACACTGAAGCTTTCTTT. Translation: CASLQGNTEAFF.

This clonotype was counted only a few times. The gene calls are TRBV11-2 and TRBJ2-2, with D tentatively TRBD1 or TRBD2 (6 bases each). The CDR3 runs 19 residues. V lost 0 bases, J lost 3 bases, and 20 bases lay in between. CDR1 SGHAT and CDR2 FQNNGV come from the germline V gene. The chain's CDR3 is CASSLDLFTRGVDTGELFF. CDR3 nucleotide sequence: TGTGCCAGCAGCTTAGATCTCTTCACAAGGGGGGTTGACACCGGGGAGCTGTTTTTT.

This clonotype appeared a few times. This chain links TRBV29-1 with TRBJ1-4; D is uncertain. This CDR3 is 12 amino acids long. V lost 4 bases, J lost 7 bases, and 10 bases lay in between. CDR1 and CDR2 from the germline V gene are SQVTM and ANQGSEA. CDR3 in amino acids: CSVVLGGEKLFF. The CDR3 DNA is TGCAGCGTTGTCCTAGGTGGTGAAAAACTGTTTTTT.

The chain carries TRBV12-3 or TRBV12-4 and TRBJ1-5; the D is unclear. CDR3 size: 13 residues. Trimming removed 0 bases from V and 6 bases from J, with 6 bases in between. The CDR3 DNA reads TGTGCCAGCAGTTTAGCAGTGGTTCAGCCCCAGCATTTT. Amino acid sequence: CASSLAVVQPQHF.

Many counts were recorded for this clonotype. The V gene is TRBV7-2, the J gene TRBJ2-1; the D gene is possibly TRBD2 (5 bases). Germline CDR1 reads SGHTA; CDR2 reads FQGNSA. The CDR3 sequence is 13 residues long. V was clipped by 3 bases and J by 7 bases, with 10 bases between them. CDR3 in amino acids: CASSFWTWNEQFF. Written as DNA, the CDR3 is TGTGCCAGCAGCTTTTGGACTTGGAATGAGCAGTTCTTC.

In this sample, this clonotype turned up many times. The chain links TRBV9 to TRBJ1-5; no definite D call. CDR3 length equals 14 residues. Germline lookup yields CDR1 SGDLS and CDR2 YYNGEE. The ends were cut back, 0 bases at V and 0 bases at J, with 4 bases in the middle. CDR3: CASSVGYSNQPQHF. CDR3 nucleotides: TGTGCCAGCAGCGTAGGATATAGCAATCAGCCCCAGCATTTT.

This clonotype showed up many times. The V gene is TRBV27, the J gene TRBJ1-1; D might be TRBD1 (6 bases). Germline values: CDR1 MNHEY, CDR2 SMNVEV (reference sequence). The CDR3 totals 14 residues. V lost 6 bases and J 2 bases, leaving 13 bases between the germline ends. The CDR3 DNA reads as TGTGCCAGCAGCCCAGGGACATCAAACACTGAAGCTTTCTTT. It codes for CASSPGTSNTEAFF.

The rearrangement links TRBV6-5 to TRBJ2-1, with 11 nucleotides matching TRBD1. The CDR3 runs 13 residues. Germline CDR1 reads MNHEY; CDR2 reads SVGAGI. V shed 6 bases, J shed 9 bases, and the junction held 4 bases outside the gene matches. The chain's CDR3 is CASSWTGGLEQFF. The CDR3 coding sequence is TGTGCCAGCAGCTGGACAGGGGGCCTTGAGCAGTTCTTC.

This clonotype has just a few counts. The chain combines TRBV5-4 with TRBJ1-2; TRBD1 matches 9 bases. The ends lost 0 bases at V and 1 base at J; junction bases unmatched: 7. The CDR3 is made up of 17 amino acids. Looked up from germline, CDR1 is SGHNT and CDR2 is YYREEE (reference sequence). DNA for the CDR3: TGTGCCAGCAGCTTGGATCACAGGGGGCACCTTAACTATGGCTACACCTTC. Translated, it gives CASSLDHRGHLNYGYTF.

This clonotype occurred a few times. The chain is built from TRBV5-1 and TRBJ1-2; no definite D call. The length of the CDR3 is 13 residues. The ends were cut back, 0 bases at V and 1 base at J, with 4 bases in the middle. Germline-derived CDR1 and CDR2 are SGHRS and YFSETQ. CDR3 sequence (DNA): TGCGCCAGCAGCTTGGACGATAACTATGGCTACACCTTC. Protein sequence: CASSLDDNYGYTF.

The chain recombines TRBV25-1 with TRBJ1-1; D may be TRBD1 (6 bases). Trimming removed 1 base at V and 4 bases at J, with 13 bases between. CDR3 length: 15 amino acids. Per the germline V gene, CDR1 is MGHDK and CDR2 is SYGVNS. CDR3 sequence reads: CASSESRGAGTEAFF. Written as DNA, the CDR3 is TGTGCCAGCAGTGAATCGCGGGGGGCTGGCACTGAAGCTTTCTTT.